Following are 17 T cell receptor beta chains from one sample sequenced in a study of blood T cell repertoires in COVID-19. Assay: immunoSEQ multiplex PCR; the TCRdb copy retains only in-frame clones and omits some. The sample shows tens of thousands of clones, roughly nine tenths of them seen only once. Sequenced sample: peripheral blood. The receptors shown here come from a woman in her sixties or seventies with COVID-19, enrolled during active disease.

The table lists this clone with a few counts. The chain couples TRBV11-2 to TRBJ2-7, with 13 bases matching TRBD2. V trimming: 2 bases; J trimming: 3 bases; junction bases outside the gene matches: 7. Per germline, CDR1 SGHAT and CDR2 FQNNGV. The CDR3 runs 17 residues. CDR3 sequence reads: CASSLWGGTSGNYEQYF. CDR3 coding DNA: TGTGCCAGCAGCTTATGGGGGGGGACTAGCGGGAACTACGAGCAGTACTTC.

The rearrangement uses TRBV18 and TRBJ1-3, with D possibly being TRBD1 (5 bases). The CDR3 contains 18 residues. Trimming removed 1 base at V and 0 bases at J, with 16 bases between. CDR1 is KGHSH and CDR2 is LQKENI in the germline V gene. The CDR3 DNA reads as TGTGCCAGCTCACCACGTCCGGACATATCCTTCTCTGGAAACACCATATATTTT. Translating it yields CASSPRPDISFSGNTIYF.

This sequence joins TRBV5-6 and TRBJ1-3; TRBD1 might be the D (6 bases). This CDR3 comprises 15 residues. Germline V gene sequence: CDR1 SGHDT, CDR2 YYEEEE. Trimming pared 1 base from V and 4 bases from J, leaving 12 bases between. The CDR3 reads CASSLHSGAGNTIYF. Written as DNA, the CDR3 is TGTGCCAGCAGCTTGCACTCAGGGGCAGGAAACACCATATATTTT.

V is TRBV11-2 and J is TRBJ2-7; TRBD2 agrees at 9 bases. The J segment lost 5 bases and the V segment lost 3 bases, leaving 2 bases of the junction unmatched. The CDR3 totals 13 residues. CDR1 SGHAT and CDR2 FQNNGV come from the germline V gene. The CDR3 spells CASSFGLANEQYF. DNA of the CDR3: TGTGCCAGCAGCTTCGGACTAGCGAACGAGCAGTACTTC. The variable domain in full, completed from reference TRBV11-2 and TRBJ2-7, reads EAGVAQSPRYKIIEKRQSVAFWCNPISGHATLYWYQQILGQGPKLLIQFQNNGVVDDSQLPKDRFSAERLKGVDSTLKIQPAKLEDSAVYLCASSFGLANEQYFGPGTRLTVT.

The chain's CDR3 is CASSPVVGGDTGELFF. CDR3 DNA sequence: TGCGCCAGCAGCCCGGTGGTCGGGGGGGACACCGGGGAGCTGTTTTTT. The rearrangement uses TRBV4-3 and TRBJ2-2; 8 bases map to TRBD2. V was clipped by 4 bases and J by 3 bases; unmatched bases: 7. Germline lookup yields CDR1 LGHNA and CDR2 YSLEER. CDR3 length equals 16 residues.

The chain carries TRBV6-6 and TRBJ1-3; a possible D gene is TRBD1 (6 bases). CDR1 and CDR2 (germline): MNHNY, SVGAGI (reference sequence). The CDR3 spans 16 residues. Trimming left V 2 bases short and J 0 bases short, with 11 bases between. CDR3 region: CASSYRDTDSGNTIYF. In DNA form, the CDR3 reads TGTGCCAGCAGTTACAGGGACACAGACTCTGGAAACACCATATATTTT.

This CDR3 is CASSIETGGNTEAFF. The CDR3 DNA reads TGTGCCAGTAGTATCGAGACAGGGGGGAACACTGAAGCTTTCTTT. The J gene is TRBJ1-1, the V gene TRBV19; TRBD1 matches 9 bases. The CDR3 sequence is 15 residues long. V was pared by 3 bases and J by 1 base, with 3 bases of the junction left unmatched. CDR1 and CDR2 (germline): LNHDA, SQIVND (reference sequence).

This clone has only one observation. This chain links TRBV6-6 with TRBJ2-3; TRBD2 might be the D (5 bases). There are 11 residues in the CDR3. Germline CDR1 reads MNHNY; CDR2 reads SVGAGI (reference sequence). V shed 10 bases and J shed 6 bases, with 11 bases lying between them. This chain's CDR3 is CATSGKDTQYF. CDR3 DNA: TGTGCCACCTCCGGGAAGGATACGCAGTATTTT.

The genes are TRBV27 and TRBJ1-2; no definite D call. Germline CDR1 reads MNHEY; CDR2 reads SMNVEV (reference sequence). The ends were cut back, 5 bases at V and 6 bases at J, with 19 bases in the middle. This CDR3 is 15 amino acids long. As DNA, the CDR3 is TGTGCCAGCAGTCCCCCGGGCCTCCCCGGGAATGGCTACACCTTC. Translating gives CASSPPGLPGNGYTF.

V gene TRBV9 combines with J gene TRBJ1-3; D is possibly TRBD1 (5 bases). Deletions cut 0 bases from V and 9 bases from J, with 10 bases between. Germline V gene data show CDR1 as SGDLS and CDR2 as YYNGEE. The CDR3 spans 13 residues. DNA of the CDR3: TGTGCCAGCAGCGTAGGGGTCGGGGGCACCATATATTTT. Protein sequence: CASSVGVGGTIYF.

The V gene is TRBV3-1 (or the pseudogene TRBV3-2), the J gene TRBJ2-3; D not certain. This CDR3 has 14 residues. Germline V gene sequence: CDR1 LGHDT, CDR2 YNNKEL (reference sequence). V shed 4 bases and J shed 1 base, with 9 bases lying between them. CDR3 loop: CASSLAAGTDTQYF. The CDR3 region has the DNA TGTGCCAGCAGCCTCGCCGCAGGCACAGATACGCAGTATTTT.

The genes are TRBV6-2 or TRBV6-3 and TRBJ2-7; 7 bases are shared with TRBD2. Germline V CDR1 and CDR2: MNHEY, SVGEGT. The CDR3 extends over 16 amino acids. Trimming cost V 0 bases and J 1 base; bases outside gene matches: 6. DNA of the CDR3: TGTGCCAGCAGTTACTCGAGCGGGACTTTATCCTACGAGCAGTACTTC. This encodes CASSYSSGTLSYEQYF.

The rearrangement uses TRBV4-1 and TRBJ2-5; TRBD1 is a possible D gene (6 bases). The CDR3 covers 14 residues. Per germline, CDR1 MGHRA and CDR2 YSYEKL. V gave up 6 bases and J gave up 2 bases, with 13 bases separating them. CDR3 coding DNA: TGCGCCAGCAGTCCAAGAGGACAGCAAGAGACCCAGTACTTC. Translating it yields CASSPRGQQETQYF.

This chain uses TRBV4-3 with TRBJ2-5; 7 nucleotides line up with TRBD1. Germline V gene sequence: CDR1 LGHNA, CDR2 YSLEER. With V trimmed by 2 bases and J by 2 bases, 17 bases remained unmatched. CDR3 length: 19 residues. CDR3 nucleotide sequence: TGCGCCAGCAGCCAATCCCTTCGATCTATTGGGGGACAGCAAGAGACCCAGTACTTC. As protein: CASSQSLRSIGGQQETQYF.

The chain carries TRBV4-3 and TRBJ2-1; D perhaps matches TRBD2 (6 bases). The CDR3 extends over 16 amino acids. Trimming removed 0 bases at V and 4 bases at J, with 13 bases between. Looked up from germline, CDR1 is LGHNA and CDR2 is YSLEER. CDR3 amino acids: CASSQDGGTGYNEQFF. The CDR3 nucleotides read TGCGCCAGCAGCCAAGACGGGGGAACGGGATACAATGAGCAGTTCTTC.

The chain carries TRBV5-1 and TRBJ2-1; possibly TRBD2 for D (6 bases). The length of the CDR3 is 16 residues. V was clipped by 4 bases and J by 9 bases, with 23 bases between them. The germline CDR1 and CDR2 sequences are SGHRS and YFSETQ. This CDR3 reads CASSHQLAVGVSEQFF. Here the CDR3 DNA reads TGCGCCAGCAGCCACCAACTAGCAGTCGGGGTGAGTGAGCAGTTCTTC.

Only a few counts were recorded for this clone. The chain joins TRBV5-4 to TRBJ2-3; 7 positions match TRBD2. Trimming at V came to 6 bases and at J to 2 bases, leaving 12 bases not matched to a gene. Germline V gene sequence: CDR1 SGHNT, CDR2 YYREEE (reference sequence). The length of the CDR3 is 16 residues. The CDR3 nucleotides are TGTGCCAGCACCATCACTCAGGGACTAAACACAGATACGCAGTATTTT. It translates to CASTITQGLNTDTQYF.